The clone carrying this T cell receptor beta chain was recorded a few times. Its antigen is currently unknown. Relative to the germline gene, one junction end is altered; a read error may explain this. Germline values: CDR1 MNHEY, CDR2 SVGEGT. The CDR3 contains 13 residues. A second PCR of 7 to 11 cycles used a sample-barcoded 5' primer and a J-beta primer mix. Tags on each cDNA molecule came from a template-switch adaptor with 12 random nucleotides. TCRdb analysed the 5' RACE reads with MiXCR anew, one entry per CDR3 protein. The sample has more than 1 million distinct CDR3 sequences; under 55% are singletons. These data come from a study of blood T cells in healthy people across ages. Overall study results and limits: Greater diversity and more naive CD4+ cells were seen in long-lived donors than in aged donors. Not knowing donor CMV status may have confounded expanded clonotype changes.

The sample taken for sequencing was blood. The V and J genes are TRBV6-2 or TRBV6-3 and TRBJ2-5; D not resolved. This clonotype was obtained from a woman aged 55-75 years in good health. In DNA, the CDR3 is TGTGCCAGCAGTGACTCAGGTCAAGAGACCCAGTACTTC. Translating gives CASSDSGQETQYF.